Included here is one T cell receptor (beta chain) sequence, with context. Its antigen is unidentified. The data were taken from a study of PD-1 blockade in classical Hodgkin lymphoma. Study outcomes and limitations: Patients starting nivolumab less than 1 year after ASCT had lower diversity and were excluded from later analyses. Before treatment, complete responders showed about the same diversity as newly diagnosed patients.

Following autologous stem cell transplantation, relapse occurred in every patient, and exposure to brentuximab vedotin varied. Complete response, partial response or progressive disease made up the best responses. Looked up from germline, CDR1 is MNHNS and CDR2 is SASEGT. V lost 2 bases and J 5 bases, leaving 12 bases between the germline ends. This CDR3 is 15 amino acids long. Repertoires were generated with immunoSEQ multiplex PCR, while TCRdb's copy carries only in-frame clones and drops some. The sample consists of 60,000 or so clones, about 88% of them appearing once. This sequence joins TRBV6-1 and TRBJ2-2; tentatively, D is TRBD2 (5 bases). This sequence was found in a human donor with classical Hodgkin lymphoma. The sample consisted of peripheral blood mononuclear cells (PBMCs), taken at baseline. In DNA form, the CDR3 reads TGTGCCAGCAGTGAATTGGGCGGGTGGACCGGGGAGCTGTTTTTT. It yields the protein CASSELGGWTGELFF.